This T cell receptor (beta chain) was found in a study of immune characterization of retroperitoneal liposarcoma. This clonotype is labeled medium-sized (0.01 to 0.1%). From the PCR reads, TCRdb called clonotypes with MiXCR, one entry per CDR3 protein. The sample has 9,500 to 14,000 distinct CDR3 sequences, about a quarter seen once; the top ten hold approximately 9.1%. The CDR3 loop spans 18 amino acids. Germline values: CDR1 MNHNS, CDR2 SASEGT. Trimming removed 2 bases from V and 0 bases from J; junction bases left unmatched: 9. This sequence joins TRBV6-1 and TRBJ2-2, with 7 bases that match TRBD1. The TCR was taken from a female donor with retroperitoneal liposarcoma. Sequencing was done on a sample of tumor tissue. CDR3 coding DNA: TGTGCCAGCAGTGAACTCCACAGGGGACCCGCGAACACCGGGGAGCTGTTTTTT. This translates into CASSELHRGPANTGELFF.